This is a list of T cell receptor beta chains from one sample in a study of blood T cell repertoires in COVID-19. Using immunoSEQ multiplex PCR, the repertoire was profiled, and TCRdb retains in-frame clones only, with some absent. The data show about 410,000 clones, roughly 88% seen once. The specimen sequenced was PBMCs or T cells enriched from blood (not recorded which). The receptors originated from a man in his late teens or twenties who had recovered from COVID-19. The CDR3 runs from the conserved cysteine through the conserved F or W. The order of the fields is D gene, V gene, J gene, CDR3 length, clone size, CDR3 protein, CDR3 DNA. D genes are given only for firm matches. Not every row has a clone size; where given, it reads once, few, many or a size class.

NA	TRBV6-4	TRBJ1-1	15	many	CASSVSTGSYTEAFF	TGTGCCAGCAGTGTCTCCACAGGGTCATACACTGAAGCTTTCTTT
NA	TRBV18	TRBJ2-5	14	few	CASSPYSTQETQYF	TGTGCCAGCTCACCCTACAGTACTCAAGAGACCCAGTACTTC
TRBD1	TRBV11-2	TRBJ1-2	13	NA	CASTAGTDYGYTF	TGTGCCAGCACGGCCGGGACAGACTATGGCTACACCTTC
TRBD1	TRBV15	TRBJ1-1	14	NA	CATSRVVQGAEAFF	TGTGCCACCAGCAGAGTTGTCCAGGGGGCTGAAGCTTTCTTT
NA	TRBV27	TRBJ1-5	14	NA	CASSFGQANQPQHF	TGTGCCAGCAGTTTCGGTCAGGCCAATCAGCCCCAGCATTTT
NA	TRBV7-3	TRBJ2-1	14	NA	CASSYRSSYNEQFF	TGTGCCAGCAGCTACAGGAGCTCCTACAATGAGCAGTTCTTC
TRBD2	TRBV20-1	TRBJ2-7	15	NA	CSASGGRGGPYEQYF	TGCAGTGCTAGTGGCGGGAGGGGGGGACCCTACGAGCAGTACTTC
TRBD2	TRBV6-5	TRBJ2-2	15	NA	CASINRLAGIGELFF	TGTGCCAGCATTAACCGACTAGCGGGGATCGGGGAGCTGTTTTTT
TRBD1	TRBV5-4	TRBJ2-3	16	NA	CASSKGTDADTDTQYF	TGTGCCAGCAGCAAAGGGACAGACGCTGACACAGATACGCAGTATTTT
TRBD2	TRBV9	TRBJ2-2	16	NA	CASSVEASGNTGELFF	TGTGCCAGCAGCGTAGAGGCTAGCGGAAACACCGGGGAGCTGTTTTTT
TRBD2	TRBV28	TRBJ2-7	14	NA	CASSSGLATYEQYF	TGTGCCAGCAGTTCGGGACTAGCGACCTACGAGCAGTACTTC
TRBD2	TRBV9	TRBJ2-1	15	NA	CASSYTSGPYNEQFF	TGTGCCAGCAGCTATACTAGCGGGCCCTACAATGAGCAGTTCTTC
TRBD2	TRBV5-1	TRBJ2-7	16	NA	CASRPLAGPSFSEQYF	TGCGCCAGCAGACCGCTAGCGGGCCCGTCATTCTCCGAGCAGTACTTC
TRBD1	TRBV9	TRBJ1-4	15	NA	CASSPRTGYGEKLFF	TGTGCCAGCAGCCCAAGGACAGGGTACGGTGAAAAACTGTTTTTT
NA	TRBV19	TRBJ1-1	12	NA	CASSIEGREAFF	TGTGCCAGTAGTATAGAGGGGCGCGAAGCTTTCTTT
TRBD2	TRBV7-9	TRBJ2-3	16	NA	CASSVLAGGYTDTQYF	TGTGCCAGCAGCGTTTTAGCGGGGGGTTACACAGATACGCAGTATTTT
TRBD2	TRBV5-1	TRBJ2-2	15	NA	CASSTTSGNTGELFF	TGCGCCAGCAGCACGACTAGCGGGAACACCGGGGAGCTGTTTTTT
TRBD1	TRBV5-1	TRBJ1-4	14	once	CASSLVQGAEKLFF	TGCGCCAGCAGCTTGGTTCAGGGGGCCGAAAAACTGTTTTTT
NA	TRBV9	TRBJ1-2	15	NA	CASSIGTDINYGYTF	TGTGCCAGCAGCATTGGGACTGATATAAACTATGGCTACACCTTC
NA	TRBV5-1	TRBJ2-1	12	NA	CASSGQTNEQFF	TGCGCCAGCAGCGGACAGACAAATGAGCAGTTCTTC
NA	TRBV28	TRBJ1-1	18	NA	CASSLSYGVALLNTEAFF	TGTGCCAGCAGTTTATCGTACGGGGTAGCCCTCTTGAACACTGAAGCTTTCTTT
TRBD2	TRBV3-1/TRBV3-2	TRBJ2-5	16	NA	CASSEAGAGTQETQYF	TGTGCCAGCAGCGAAGCGGGAGCGGGTACACAAGAGACCCAGTACTTC
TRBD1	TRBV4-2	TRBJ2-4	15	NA	CASSQIQGVFVIQYF	TGTGCCAGCAGCCAGATACAGGGGGTGTTTGTCATTCAGTACTTC
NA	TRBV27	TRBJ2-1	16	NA	CASSSGHPLKNNEQFF	TGTGCCAGCAGTTCGGGTCACCCCCTCAAGAACAATGAGCAGTTCTTC
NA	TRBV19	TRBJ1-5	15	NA	CASSTTGRTGQPQHF	TGTGCCAGTAGTACAACGGGCCGTACAGGGCAGCCCCAGCATTTT
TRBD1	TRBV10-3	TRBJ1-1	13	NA	CAISTGTVTEAFF	TGTGCCATCTCCACCGGGACAGTCACTGAAGCTTTCTTT
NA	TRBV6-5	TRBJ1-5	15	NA	CASSSRHRSNQPQHF	TGTGCCAGCAGTTCCAGACATCGGAGCAATCAGCCCCAGCATTTT
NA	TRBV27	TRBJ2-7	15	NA	CASSPFRAGIYEQYF	TGTGCCAGCAGTCCTTTCCGGGCAGGGATCTACGAGCAGTACTTC
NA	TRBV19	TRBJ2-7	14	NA	CASSIGGASHEQYF	TGTGCCAGTAGTATAGGCGGGGCCTCCCACGAGCAGTACTTC
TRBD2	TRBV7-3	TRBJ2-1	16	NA	CASSGQGSGRYNEQFF	TGTGCCAGCAGCGGCCAGGGTAGCGGGAGATACAATGAGCAGTTCTTC
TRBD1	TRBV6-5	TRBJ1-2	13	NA	CASNGQGASGYTF	TGTGCCAGCAACGGACAGGGGGCGAGTGGCTACACCTTC
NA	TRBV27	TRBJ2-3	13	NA	CASSFTDIDTQYF	TGTGCCAGCAGTTTCACTGACATAGATACGCAGTATTTT
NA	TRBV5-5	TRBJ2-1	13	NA	CASTFGQYNEQFF	TGTGCCAGCACCTTCGGACAGTACAATGAGCAGTTCTTC
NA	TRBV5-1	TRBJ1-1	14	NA	CASSLGSGYTEAFF	TGCGCCAGCAGCTTGGGGTCCGGGTACACTGAAGCTTTCTTT
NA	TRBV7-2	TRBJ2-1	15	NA	CASSLTSPAYNEQFF	TGTGCCAGCAGCCTTACTAGCCCCGCCTACAATGAGCAGTTCTTC
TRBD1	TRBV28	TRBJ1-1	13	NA	CASSDRAGTEAFF	TGTGCCAGCAGTGACAGGGCTGGGACTGAAGCTTTCTTT
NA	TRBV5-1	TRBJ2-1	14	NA	CASSVRDSGVEQFF	TGCGCCAGCAGCGTGCGGGATTCGGGGGTAGAGCAGTTCTTC
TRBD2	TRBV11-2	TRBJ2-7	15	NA	CASSTTSGSLYEQYF	TGTGCCAGCAGCACCACTAGCGGGAGCTTGTACGAGCAGTACTTC
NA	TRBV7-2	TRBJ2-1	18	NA	CASSAPSDRRSSYNEQFF	TGTGCCAGCAGCGCTCCATCTGACCGACGGAGCTCCTACAATGAGCAGTTCTTC
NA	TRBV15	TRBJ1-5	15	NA	CATSRDSGLNQPQHF	TGTGCCACCAGCAGAGATTCAGGACTCAATCAGCCCCAGCATTTT